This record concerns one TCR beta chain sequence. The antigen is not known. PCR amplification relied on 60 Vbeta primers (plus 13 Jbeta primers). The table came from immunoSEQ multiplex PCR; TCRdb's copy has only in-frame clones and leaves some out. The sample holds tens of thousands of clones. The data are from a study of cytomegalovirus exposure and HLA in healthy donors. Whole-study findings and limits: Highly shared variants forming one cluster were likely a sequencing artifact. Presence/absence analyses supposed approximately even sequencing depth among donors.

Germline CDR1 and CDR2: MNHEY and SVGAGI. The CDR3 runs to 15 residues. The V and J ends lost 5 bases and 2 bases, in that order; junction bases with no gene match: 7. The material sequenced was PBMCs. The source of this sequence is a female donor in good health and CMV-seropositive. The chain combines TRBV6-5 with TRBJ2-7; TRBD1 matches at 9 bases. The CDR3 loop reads CASSRPGQGTYEQYF. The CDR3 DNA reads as TGTGCCAGCAGTAGACCGGGACAGGGAACCTACGAGCAGTACTTC.